A selection of T cell receptor beta chains follows, all from one sample in a study of blood T cell repertoires in COVID-19. Profiling relied on immunoSEQ multiplex PCR, and the TCRdb table lists in-frame clones only, not all of them. The profile shows about 440,000 clones, around 89% of them singletons. The source material was peripheral blood. The source of these receptors is a woman aged 50 to 60 with COVID-19, enrolled during active disease. The conserved cysteine and the conserved F or W are not part of the CDR3 here. D genes are given only for firm matches.

v_call,d_call,cdr3_aa
TRBV24-1,-,ASFNTGELF
TRBV5-4,TRBD1,ASSSAGQGSYEQY
TRBV19,-,ASSIGSGRGDTQY
TRBV24-1,TRBD2,ATSDQPMGGQETQY
TRBV7-9,TRBD1,ASTLTGGTEAF
TRBV27,-,ASVKGGTNTEAF
TRBV5-1,-,ASSPSRGRNTEAF
TRBV4-2,-,ASSQDRVYGYT
TRBV6-1,TRBD2,ASSEIGGVPYEQY
TRBV19,-,ASSRGDLLNYGYT
TRBV5-1,TRBD1,ASSLETGSTEAF
TRBV20-1,TRBD1,SASVPRDRNEKLF
TRBV27,-,ASSFGGAGANVLT
TRBV30,-,ACRQKETQY
TRBV6-6,TRBD1,ASSPTAVRGLSGYT
TRBV5-1,TRBD2,ASSLGGGAQETQY
TRBV27,TRBD1,ASSLTVGTGRNEQY
TRBV19,-,ASTPSGGAVYGYT
TRBV12-3/TRBV12-4,-,ASSLSGGTEAF
TRBV18,TRBD1,ASSLRDRKETQY
TRBV13,-,ASSSSNSPLH
TRBV2,-,ASSGISYEQY
TRBV3-1/TRBV3-2,TRBD1,ASSPGQGSEPQH
TRBV3-1/TRBV3-2,TRBD2,ASTQTSGGFPYEQY
TRBV27,TRBD1,ASSVTGMSPYEQY
TRBV5-6,-,ASSMYRANVNTEAF
TRBV27,TRBD1,ASSLSGQVPDTQY
TRBV19,TRBD1,ASRDREASNQPQH
TRBV3-1/TRBV3-2,-,ASTGPGEKLF
TRBV15,TRBD1,ATKSYRGTANEKLF
TRBV5-1,-,ASSSTASNTGELF
TRBV28,TRBD1,ASSFFTGGNQPQH
TRBV6-5,TRBD1,ASRSNRGPTEAF
TRBV9,-,ASSASANTGELF
TRBV24-1,-,ATSYTDTQY
TRBV6-5,-,ASSIVYRETQY
TRBV3-1/TRBV3-2,-,ASSSTRDTYRAF
TRBV3-1/TRBV3-2,-,ASSPVVGRNSPLH
TRBV9,TRBD2,ASSSGLEGTQY
TRBV6-6,-,ASSLIPYRDTATDTQY
TRBV3-1/TRBV3-2,-,ASSQDVSGQPQH
TRBV5-4,TRBD2,ASSSGLAVTDTQY
TRBV5-5,TRBD1,ASSLTGDTEAF
TRBV19,TRBD1,ASRGFSGNTIY
TRBV6-6,-,ASSSMKYNEQF
TRBV2,-,ASSELGAGKQY
TRBV29-1,-,SARGANEKLF
TRBV19,TRBD1,ASSSGQPGEGNTEAF
TRBV11-2,TRBD2,ASSSLADSTDTQY
TRBV7-2,TRBD1,ASSLRDSPNTEAF
TRBV7-9,-,ASSPVQETQY